The rows below give T cell receptor beta chains drawn from one sample of a study of T-cell memory formation after mild COVID-19. TCRdb itself ran the 5' RACE reads through MiXCR, one entry per CDR3 protein. Among approximately 440,000 distinct CDR3 sequences listed, about 20% were seen once. The specimen sequenced was PBMCs or a T cell subset sorted from them (not recorded which). The receptors stem from an adult woman who had mild COVID-19 (a few samples of this study predate the infection). Cell type and time point are not known. Each CDR3 is given with its conserved first and last residue. D genes are given only for firm matches. Expanded clones are given a class, and other clones once, few, many or no size at all.

TRBD1	TRBV6-5	15	TRBJ2-7	few	TGTGCCAGCAGTTGGGGACAGGGAGCTGGATACGAGCAGTACTTC	CASSWGQGAGYEQYF
TRBD2	TRBV4-1	18	TRBJ2-1	-	TGCGCCAGCAGCCAACCTTTGGGGGGGGTTAGCTCCTACAATGAGCAGTTCTTC	CASSQPLGGVSSYNEQFF
-	TRBV29-1	14	TRBJ2-2	few	TGCAGCGTTGGGGAGCAGAGGGTCACCGGGGAGCTGTTTTTT	CSVGEQRVTGELFF
-	TRBV30	14	TRBJ1-1	few	TGTGCCTGGAGGGCGGACGGAGTGAACACTGAAGCTTTCTTT	CAWRADGVNTEAFF
TRBD2	TRBV12-3/TRBV12-4	15	TRBJ2-1	-	TGTGCCAGCAGTCCCGGACTAGCGGAAGGCCTTGAGCAGTTCTTC	CASSPGLAEGLEQFF
-	TRBV5-6	15	TRBJ2-7	-	TGTGCCAGCAGATTGGGGGCAGGGCACCCCTACGAGCAGTACTTC	CASRLGAGHPYEQYF
-	TRBV7-9	15	TRBJ2-7	few	TGTGCCAGCAGCTTAGCTAATCTGGGGCCGGGCGAGCAGTACTTC	CASSLANLGPGEQYF
TRBD2	TRBV2	16	TRBJ2-1	few	TGTGCCAGCTCCCGTTCCGGGACTAGCGGGACGAATGAGCAGTTCTTC	CASSRSGTSGTNEQFF
-	TRBV19	15	TRBJ2-3	few	TGTGCCAGTCCCCCGCCCGGGGGGCTCACAGATACGCAGTATTTT	CASPPPGGLTDTQYF
-	TRBV2	14	TRBJ2-5	few	TGTGCCAGCAGTGAGATCTTGGGGGCAGAGACCCAGTACTTC	CASSEILGAETQYF
TRBD1	TRBV20-1	16	TRBJ1-2	-	TGCAGTGCTCCCATCCGGACGGGACAGGGTCTAGGGGGCTACACCTTC	CSAPIRTGQGLGGYTF
-	TRBV29-1	14	TRBJ1-1	many	TGCAGCGTTGAAGGGGCGGGGGTGAACACTGAAGCTTTCTTT	CSVEGAGVNTEAFF
TRBD1	TRBV20-1	14	TRBJ2-1	few	TGCAGTGCCCCGGACAGGGACTCCTACAATGAGCAGTTCTTC	CSAPDRDSYNEQFF
TRBD1	TRBV5-6	14	TRBJ1-5	-	TGTGCCAGCAGCCAAGACAGGGTTGGTCAGCCCCAGCATTTT	CASSQDRVGQPQHF
TRBD2	TRBV6-5	18	TRBJ2-2	few	TGTGCCAGCAGACTCCGGATTATAGCGGGGAAGGCCGCCGGGGAGCTGTTTTTT	CASRLRIIAGKAAGELFF
TRBD2	TRBV5-1	16	TRBJ2-1	-	TGCGCCAGCAGCTTGGCTCCTAGCGGGGGATACAATGAGCAGTTCTTC	CASSLAPSGGYNEQFF
TRBD1	TRBV4-2	15	TRBJ1-4	-	TGTGCCAGCAGCGGCGGACAGGCGCTTAATGAAAAACTGTTTTTT	CASSGGQALNEKLFF
TRBD1	TRBV5-8	15	TRBJ1-4	-	TGTGCCAGCACCGACAGGGTCCGGACTAATGAAAAACTGTTTTTT	CASTDRVRTNEKLFF
TRBD2	TRBV6-6	14	TRBJ2-3	-	TGTGCGACAGGGGGACTAGCGGTCACAGATACGCAGTATTTT	CATGGLAVTDTQYF
-	TRBV11-3	16	TRBJ2-1	-	TGTGCCAGCAGCCCACAGTCGGGGATTGCGGTCAATGAGCAGTTCTTC	CASSPQSGIAVNEQFF
-	TRBV5-6	14	TRBJ1-1	-	TGTGCCAGCAGCTTGGTGGAGCGCGGCACTGAAGCTTTCTTT	CASSLVERGTEAFF
-	TRBV2	11	TRBJ2-5	-	TGTGCCAGCAGTGAAGAGCAGTCCCAGTACTTC	CASSEEQSQYF
-	TRBV5-1	15	TRBJ1-3	-	TGCGCCAGCAGCTTAGGTTGGGGCTCTGGAAACACCATATATTTT	CASSLGWGSGNTIYF
-	TRBV24-1	16	TRBJ2-7	-	TGTGCCACCAGTGATTTGTACGGGCCCCGACCCTACGAGCAGTACTTC	CATSDLYGPRPYEQYF
TRBD1	TRBV4-1	16	TRBJ1-4	many	TGCGCCAGCAGCCAAGCCCCCACAGGGGGACTTTTGGAACTGTTTTTT	CASSQAPTGGLLELFF
TRBD1	TRBV27	15	TRBJ2-1	few	TGTGCCAGCAGCTACCGGGACAGGGGAGAAAATGAGCAGTTCTTC	CASSYRDRGENEQFF
-	TRBV9	14	TRBJ2-5	few	TGTGCCAGCAACACAGGACACCCCGGGGAGACCCAGTACTTC	CASNTGHPGETQYF
-	TRBV19	15	TRBJ1-2	-	TGTGCCAGTAGTATCAAAACAGCGTCTGGGGGGGGCTACACCTTC	CASSIKTASGGGYTF
TRBD1	TRBV7-2	14	TRBJ1-2	-	TGTGCCAGCAGCACTCGGACAGGGGGCGTAGGCTACACCTTC	CASSTRTGGVGYTF
-	TRBV9	15	TRBJ1-6	-	TGTGCCAGCAGCGGCAGAGGTGGGGGGAATTCACCCCTCCACTTT	CASSGRGGGNSPLHF
TRBD2	TRBV10-3	16	TRBJ2-1	many	TGTGCCATCAGTGGGTCTAGCGGGGCTTCCTACAATGAGCAGTTCTTC	CAISGSSGASYNEQFF
-	TRBV6-5	17	TRBJ2-6	-	TGTGCCAGCAGTTACCAAGTTAGGCCCTCTGGGGCCAACGTCCTGACTTTC	CASSYQVRPSGANVLTF
TRBD1	TRBV5-6	15	TRBJ2-3	-	TGTGCCAGCAGCTTGGGACAGGGGGCCGGAGATACGCAGTATTTT	CASSLGQGAGDTQYF
TRBD1	TRBV5-4	14	TRBJ2-3	few	TGTGCCAGCAGCGCCGGGACAGGGGCAGATACGCAGTATTTT	CASSAGTGADTQYF
TRBD1	TRBV6-5	14	TRBJ2-1	few	TGTGCCAGCAGCACCGGGACAGGGTGGGATGAGCAGTTCTTC	CASSTGTGWDEQFF
-	TRBV2	14	TRBJ2-7	-	TGTGCCAGCAGTGAAATCGGGACGCCCCTCGAGCAGTACTTC	CASSEIGTPLEQYF
-	TRBV19	16	TRBJ1-6	-	TGTGCCAGTAACCCGGCCCGTTTCGAAGGGAATTCACCCCTCCACTTT	CASNPARFEGNSPLHF
-	TRBV15	17	TRBJ2-3	-	TGTGCCACCAGCAGAGATGTCGGCACAGTTACCACAGATACGCAGTATTTT	CATSRDVGTVTTDTQYF
TRBD2	TRBV24-1	16	TRBJ2-2	-	TGTGCCACCAGTGACCCCGGGGGGGTTAACACCGGGGAGCTGTTTTTT	CATSDPGGVNTGELFF
-	TRBV5-5	14	TRBJ1-5	-	TGTGCCAGCAGCTTTCTCGGGGGGCTTCAGCCCCAGCATTTT	CASSFLGGLQPQHF
TRBD1	TRBV5-6	17	TRBJ2-2	few	TGTGCCAGCAGCTTGATCGCCGGGACAGGGGGCACCGGGGAGCTGTTTTTT	CASSLIAGTGGTGELFF
-	TRBV14	12	TRBJ1-1	few	TGTGCCAGCAGCCAAAGCCGGATTGAAGCTTTCTTT	CASSQSRIEAFF
-	TRBV20-1	14	TRBJ2-7	-	TGCAGTGCTAGAGATCCGGGCAGGACCTACGAGCAGTACTTC	CSARDPGRTYEQYF